This T cell receptor (beta chain) was obtained from a study of post-analysis software for immune sequencing data. Study context: Clinical courses comprised relapsing-remitting, secondary progressive and progressive-relapsing multiple sclerosis. Study-wide results and caveats: By F measure, strong co-clustering occurred among samples prepared in the same batch. Four or five TRBV segments occurring more often in patients than controls included TRBV5-6, TRBV5-1 and TRBV20-1. People with multiple sclerosis had a significantly lower normalized Chao1 diversity than controls did.

This clonotype was seen a few times. Its specificity is unknown. The CDR3 is made up of 14 amino acids. Germline V gene sequence: CDR1 SGDLS, CDR2 YYNGEE. Trimming left V 3 bases short and J 9 bases short, with 16 bases between. Unique molecular identifiers had been added to the TCR beta cDNA libraries. About 500,000 cDNA molecules were obtained per 1 to 10 million input T cells. TCRdb re-analysed the PCR reads in MiXCR, keeping a single row per CDR3 protein. The sample holds some 890,000 distinct CDR3 sequences, approximately 50% seen once. J is TRBJ2-1 and V is TRBV9, with D possibly matching TRBD2 (6 bases). The sequenced sample was blood. The source is a girl aged 5 to 17 with multiple sclerosis. CDR3 nucleotide sequence: TGTGCCAGCAGCGAGCCCCCCAGAGCGGGTGAGCAGTTCTTC. It specifies CASSEPPRAGEQFF.